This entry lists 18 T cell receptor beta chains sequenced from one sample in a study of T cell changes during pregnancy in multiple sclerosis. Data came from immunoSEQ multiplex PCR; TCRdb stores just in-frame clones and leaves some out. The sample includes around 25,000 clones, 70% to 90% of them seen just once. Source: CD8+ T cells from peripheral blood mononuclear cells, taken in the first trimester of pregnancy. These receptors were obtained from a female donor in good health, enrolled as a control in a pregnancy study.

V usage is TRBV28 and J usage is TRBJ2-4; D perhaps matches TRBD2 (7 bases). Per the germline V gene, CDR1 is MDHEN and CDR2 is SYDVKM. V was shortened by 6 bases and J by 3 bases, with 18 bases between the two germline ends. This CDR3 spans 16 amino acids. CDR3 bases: TGTGCCAGCAGCGCAAGGGGGAGCGGGGTCAAAAACATTCAGTACTTC. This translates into CASSARGSGVKNIQYF.

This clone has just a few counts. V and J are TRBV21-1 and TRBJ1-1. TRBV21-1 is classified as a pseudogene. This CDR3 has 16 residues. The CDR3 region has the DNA TGTGCCAGCAGCAATGAGGGACTCGCGGAAAACGGGGAAGCTTTCTTT. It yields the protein CASSNEGLAENGEAFF.

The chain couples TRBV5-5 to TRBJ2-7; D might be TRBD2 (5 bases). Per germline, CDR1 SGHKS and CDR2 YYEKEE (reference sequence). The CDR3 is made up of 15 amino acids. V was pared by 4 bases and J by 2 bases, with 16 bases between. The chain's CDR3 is CASSPDSSDPYEQYF. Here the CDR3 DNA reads TGTGCCAGCAGCCCGGACTCTTCGGACCCCTACGAGCAGTACTTC.

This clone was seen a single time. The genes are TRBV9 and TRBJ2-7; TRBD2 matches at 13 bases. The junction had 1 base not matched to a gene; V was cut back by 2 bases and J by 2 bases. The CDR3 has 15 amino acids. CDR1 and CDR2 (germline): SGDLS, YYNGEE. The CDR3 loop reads CASSVGTSGTYEQYF. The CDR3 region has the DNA TGTGCCAGCAGCGTCGGGACTAGCGGGACCTACGAGCAGTACTTC.

CDR3 DNA: TGTGCCAGCAGCTCTCCCCCGGGCGGGACTGACACAGATACGCAGTATTTT. It is translated as CASSSPPGGTDTDTQYF. This chain uses TRBV9 with TRBJ2-3; possibly TRBD2 for D (6 bases). The germline gives CDR1 SGDLS, CDR2 YYNGEE. The CDR3 consists of 17 residues. Trimming left V 4 bases short and J 2 bases short, with 20 bases between.

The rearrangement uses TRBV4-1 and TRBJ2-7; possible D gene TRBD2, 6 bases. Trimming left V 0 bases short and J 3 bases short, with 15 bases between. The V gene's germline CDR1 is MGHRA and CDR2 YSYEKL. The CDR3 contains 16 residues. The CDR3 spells CASSQDRSGLLYEQYF. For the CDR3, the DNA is TGCGCCAGCAGCCAAGATAGGAGCGGGCTACTCTACGAGCAGTACTTC.

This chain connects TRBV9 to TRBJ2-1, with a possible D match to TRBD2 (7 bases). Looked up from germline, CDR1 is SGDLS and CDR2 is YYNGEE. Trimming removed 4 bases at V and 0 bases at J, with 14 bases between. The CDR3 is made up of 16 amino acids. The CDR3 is CASSPGGGSSYNEQFF. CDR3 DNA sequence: TGTGCCAGCAGCCCCGGGGGCGGGAGCTCCTACAATGAGCAGTTCTTC.

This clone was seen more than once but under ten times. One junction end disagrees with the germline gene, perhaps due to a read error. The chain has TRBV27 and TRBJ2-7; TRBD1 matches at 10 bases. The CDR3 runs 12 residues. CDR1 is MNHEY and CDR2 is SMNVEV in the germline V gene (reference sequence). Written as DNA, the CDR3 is TGTGCCAGCAGCGAACGTGGACAGGGGGAACACTTC. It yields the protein CASSERGQGEHF.

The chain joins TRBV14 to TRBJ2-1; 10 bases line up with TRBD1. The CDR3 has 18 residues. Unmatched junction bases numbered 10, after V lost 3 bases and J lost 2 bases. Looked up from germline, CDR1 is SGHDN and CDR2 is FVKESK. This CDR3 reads CASSQPGQGISPYNEQFF. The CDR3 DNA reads TGTGCCAGCAGCCAGCCGGGACAGGGGATCTCCCCCTACAATGAGCAGTTCTTC.

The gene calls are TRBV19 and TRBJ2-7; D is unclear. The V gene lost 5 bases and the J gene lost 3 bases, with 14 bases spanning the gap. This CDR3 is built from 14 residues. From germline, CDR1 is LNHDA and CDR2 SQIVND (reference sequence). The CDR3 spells CASSPSPLIYEQYF. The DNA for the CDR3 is TGTGCCAGTAGTCCGTCCCCACTTATCTACGAGCAGTACTTC.

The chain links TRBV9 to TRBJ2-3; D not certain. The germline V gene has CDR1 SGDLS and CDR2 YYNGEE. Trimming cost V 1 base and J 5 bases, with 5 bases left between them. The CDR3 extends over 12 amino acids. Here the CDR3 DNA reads TGTGCCAGCAGCGTAAGAGGAGATACGCAGTATTTT. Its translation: CASSVRGDTQYF.

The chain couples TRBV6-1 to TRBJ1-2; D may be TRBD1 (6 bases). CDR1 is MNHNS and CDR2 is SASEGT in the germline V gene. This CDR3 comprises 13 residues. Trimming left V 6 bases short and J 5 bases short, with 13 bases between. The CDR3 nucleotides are TGTGCCAGCAGCCTTGGACAGATATATGGCTACACCTTC. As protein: CASSLGQIYGYTF.

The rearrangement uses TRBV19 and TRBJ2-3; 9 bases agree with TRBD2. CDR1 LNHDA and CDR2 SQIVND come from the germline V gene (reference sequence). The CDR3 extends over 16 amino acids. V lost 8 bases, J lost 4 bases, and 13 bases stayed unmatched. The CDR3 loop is CASAPGLAGAPDTQYF. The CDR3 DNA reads TGTGCCAGTGCCCCGGGTTTAGCGGGAGCCCCAGATACGCAGTATTTT.

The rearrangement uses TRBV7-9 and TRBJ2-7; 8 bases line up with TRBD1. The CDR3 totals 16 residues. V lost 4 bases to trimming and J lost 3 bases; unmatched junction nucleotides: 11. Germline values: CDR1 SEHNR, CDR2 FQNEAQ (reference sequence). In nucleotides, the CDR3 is TGTGCCAGCAGCTCAGACAGGGGACCCTCCCTCTACGAGCAGTACTTC. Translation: CASSSDRGPSLYEQYF.

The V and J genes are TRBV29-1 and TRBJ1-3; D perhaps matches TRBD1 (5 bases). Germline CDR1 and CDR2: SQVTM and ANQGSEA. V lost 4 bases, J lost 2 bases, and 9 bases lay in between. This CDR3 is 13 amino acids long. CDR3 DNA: TGCAGCGTTGCCAGGGAACCTGGAAACACCATATATTTT. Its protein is CSVAREPGNTIYF.

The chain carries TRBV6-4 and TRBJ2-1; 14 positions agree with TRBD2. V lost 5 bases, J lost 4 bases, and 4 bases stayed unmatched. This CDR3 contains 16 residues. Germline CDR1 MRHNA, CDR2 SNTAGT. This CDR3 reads CASSRGLAGEYNEQFF. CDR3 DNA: TGTGCCAGCAGTAGGGGACTAGCGGGGGAGTACAATGAGCAGTTCTTC.

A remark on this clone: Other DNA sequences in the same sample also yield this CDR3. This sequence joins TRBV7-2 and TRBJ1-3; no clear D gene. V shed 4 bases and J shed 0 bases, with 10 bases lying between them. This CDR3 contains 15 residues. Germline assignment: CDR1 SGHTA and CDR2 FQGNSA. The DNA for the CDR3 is TGTGCCAGCAGCTACCCCCGTAGCTCTGGAAACACCATATATTTT. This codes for CASSYPRSSGNTIYF. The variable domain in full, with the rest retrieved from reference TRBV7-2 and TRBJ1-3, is GAGVSQSPSNKVTEKGKDVELRCDPISGHTALYWYRQSLGQGLEFLIYFQGNSAPDKSGLPSDRFSAERTGGSVSTLTIQRTQQEDSAVYLCASSYPRSSGNTIYFGEGSWLTVV.

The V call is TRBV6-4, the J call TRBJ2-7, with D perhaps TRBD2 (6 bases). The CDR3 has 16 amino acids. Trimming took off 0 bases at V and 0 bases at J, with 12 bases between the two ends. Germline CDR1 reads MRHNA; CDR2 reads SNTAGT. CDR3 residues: CASSDSIAVSSYEQYF. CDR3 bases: TGTGCCAGCAGTGACTCTATAGCGGTTAGCTCCTACGAGCAGTACTTC.